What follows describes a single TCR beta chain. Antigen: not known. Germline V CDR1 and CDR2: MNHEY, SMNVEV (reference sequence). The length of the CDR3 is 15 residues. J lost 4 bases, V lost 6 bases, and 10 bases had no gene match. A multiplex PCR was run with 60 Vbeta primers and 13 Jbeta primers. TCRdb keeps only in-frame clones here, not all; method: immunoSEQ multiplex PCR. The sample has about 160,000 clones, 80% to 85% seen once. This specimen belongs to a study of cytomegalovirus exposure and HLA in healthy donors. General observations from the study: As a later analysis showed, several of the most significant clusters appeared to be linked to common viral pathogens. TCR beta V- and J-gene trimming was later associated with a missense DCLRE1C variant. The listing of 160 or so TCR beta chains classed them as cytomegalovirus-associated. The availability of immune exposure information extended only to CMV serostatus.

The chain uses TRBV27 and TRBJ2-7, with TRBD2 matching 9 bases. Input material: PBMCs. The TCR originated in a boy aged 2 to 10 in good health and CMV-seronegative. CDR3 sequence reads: CASSRISGSLYEQYF. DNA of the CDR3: TGTGCCAGCAGCCGTATTAGCGGGAGTCTTTACGAGCAGTACTTC.